Listed below are T cell receptor beta chains from one sample, sequenced in a study of PD-1 blockade in classical Hodgkin lymphoma. Method: immunoSEQ multiplex PCR; TCRdb's copy keeps in-frame clones and lacks some. The table records approximately 6,300 clones, almost 75% of them present only once. The source material was CD8+ T cells from blood, sampled before the fourth cycle of nivolumab. Every receptor here comes from a human donor with classical Hodgkin lymphoma. Each CDR3 is given with its conserved first and last residue. A D gene is named only where the DNA matches it firmly. Clone size is shown for a subset of rows, as once, few, many or a class of expanded clone.

>NA|TRBV7-9|TRBJ2-7|NA
TGTGCCAGCAGCTTAGGCCCGAACTACGAGCAGTACTTC
CASSLGPNYEQYF
>NA|TRBV5-5|TRBJ1-2|NA
TGTGCCAGCAGCTCGGACGACAGAGACCAATATGGCTACACCTTC
CASSSDDRDQYGYTF
>NA|TRBV7-3|TRBJ2-5|NA
TGTGCCAGCAGCCCGGGGCTGTACACGGGGGAGACCCAGTACTTC
CASSPGLYTGETQYF
>TRBD1|TRBV4-3|TRBJ1-5|NA
TGCGCCAGCAGCCAGCAAGGACAGGGGGCCCAGCCCCAGCATTTT
CASSQQGQGAQPQHF
>NA|TRBV7-3|TRBJ2-7|few
TGTGCCAGCAGCCCAGGGCCTTCCTACGAGCAGTACTTC
CASSPGPSYEQYF
>TRBD1|TRBV10-1|TRBJ2-7|NA
TGCGCCAGCAGCGTAGGGACAGGACCCTACGAGCAGTACTTC
CASSVGTGPYEQYF
>TRBD2|TRBV7-2|TRBJ2-7|few
TGTGCCAGCAGCCCGTGGACTAGCGGGAGCTACGAGCAGTACTTC
CASSPWTSGSYEQYF
>TRBD1|TRBV7-9|TRBJ2-3|NA
TGTGCCAGCAGCGCACCGCGACAGGGGTCAAGCACAGATACGCAGTATTTT
CASSAPRQGSSTDTQYF
>TRBD1|TRBV7-9|TRBJ1-1|NA
TGTGCCAGCAGCTTGCAAAAGACAGGGGGCGGGAACACTGAAGCTTTCTTT
CASSLQKTGGGNTEAFF
>NA|TRBV5-1|TRBJ2-3|NA
TGCGCCAGCAGCTTCCTGGCGGACACAGATACGCAGTATTTT
CASSFLADTDTQYF
>NA|TRBV10-3|TRBJ1-4|NA
TGTGCCATCAGTGACGGGGAACGCACTAATGAAAAACTGTTTTTT
CAISDGERTNEKLFF
>TRBD2|TRBV27|TRBJ2-5|NA
TGTGCCAGCAGTCCCAACACCCCCATAGCGGGAGCGGAGACCCAGTACTTC
CASSPNTPIAGAETQYF
>NA|TRBV7-9|TRBJ1-2|NA
TGTGCCAGCAGACTCCTTGACCGGGACTCCTCGAACTATGGCTACACCTTC
CASRLLDRDSSNYGYTF
>TRBD2|TRBV27|TRBJ2-2|NA
TGTGCCAGCAGTTTACGAGGTCTAGCGGGAGTGAAGGGCGGGGAGCTGTTTTTT
CASSLRGLAGVKGGELFF
>NA|TRBV7-6|TRBJ2-3|NA
TGTGCCAGCAGCTTAGGGTTAACAGATACGCAGTATTTT
CASSLGLTDTQYF
>NA|TRBV9|TRBJ2-7|NA
TGTGCCAGCAGCAGCTACGAGCAGTACTTC
CASSSYEQYF
>TRBD2|TRBV7-9|TRBJ2-1|NA
TGTGCCAGCAGCTTAACAGCGGGAGGGCGGGGGTCCTACAATGAGCAGTTCTTC
CASSLTAGGRGSYNEQFF
>TRBD1|TRBV27|TRBJ2-1|NA
TGTGCCAGCAGTTTATCGACAGGGGGCAGGGATGAGCAGTTCTTC
CASSLSTGGRDEQFF
>NA|TRBV6-1|TRBJ2-7|NA
TGTGCCAGCAGTGAAAGGTTCTCCTACGAGCAGTACTTC
CASSERFSYEQYF
>NA|TRBV5-3|TRBJ2-7|NA
TGTGCCAGAAGCTTGGATGGGACGGAATTCTACGAGCAGTACTTC
CARSLDGTEFYEQYF
>NA|TRBV9|TRBJ2-3|few
TGTGCCAGCAGCGTAGGAATCACAGATACGCAGTATTTT
CASSVGITDTQYF
>NA|TRBV10-1|TRBJ1-1|few
TGCGCCAGCAGTGAGTCGTATGGGGAAGGCACTGAAGCTTTCTTT
CASSESYGEGTEAFF
>TRBD1|TRBV30|TRBJ2-5|NA
TGTGCCTGGGTCCCCCCGGGACAGGGTCTGGAGACCCAGTACTTC
CAWVPPGQGLETQYF
>TRBD1|TRBV7-6|TRBJ2-7|NA
TGTGCCAGCAGCCCCTCACAGGGGGGCTACGAGCAGTACTTC
CASSPSQGGYEQYF
>NA|TRBV30|TRBJ1-5|NA
TGTGCCTGGTCGGAAGGGCTTGGCAATCAGCCCCAGCATTTT
CAWSEGLGNQPQHF
>TRBD1|TRBV7-9|TRBJ2-7|NA
TGTGCCAGCAGCTTAGGGCTTGGGACAGGGTTTCGGTACGAGCAGTACTTC
CASSLGLGTGFRYEQYF
>TRBD1|TRBV9|TRBJ1-2|NA
TGTGCCAGCAGCGTTGCCATTCAGGGGGAGACTAACTATGGCTACACCTTC
CASSVAIQGETNYGYTF
>TRBD1|TRBV4-1|TRBJ1-4|few
TGCGCCAGCAGCCAAGAAGGGGGCCGGACTGAAAAACTGTTTTTT
CASSQEGGRTEKLFF
>NA|TRBV27|TRBJ2-1|NA
TGTGCCAGCAGTTTAGTGGGGGGGCACAATGAGCAGTTCTTC
CASSLVGGHNEQFF
>NA|TRBV7-9|TRBJ2-3|NA
TGTGCCAGCATCGCCGGGGGCCCAGATACGCAGTATTTT
CASIAGGPDTQYF
>NA|TRBV11-2|TRBJ2-1|NA
TGTGCCAGCAGCCTTAGCGTCCGACTAGAAGCCAATGAGCAGTTCTTC
CASSLSVRLEANEQFF
>TRBD2|TRBV10-1|TRBJ2-2|NA
TGCGCCAGCACTTGGGAGAACCTAGAGGCCAGCGGGAGCTTAATTCGGGGCATGGGGGAGCTGTTTTTT
CASTWENLEASGSLIRGMGELFF
>NA|TRBV11-3|TRBJ2-3|NA
TGTGCCAGCAGCTTAACCGTTCCGGGTTGGGGCACAGATACGCAGTATTTT
CASSLTVPGWGTDTQYF
>TRBD2|TRBV27|TRBJ2-7|NA
TGTGCCAGCAGTCCCAGCTGGGCTAGCGGGGGTATCAGCTCCTACGAGCAGTACTTC
CASSPSWASGGISSYEQYF
>NA|TRBV7-1|TRBJ1-5|NA
TGTGCCAGCACGCTAGGGGGATCCGACAATCAGCCCCAGCATTTT
CASTLGGSDNQPQHF